The 9 T cell receptor beta chains given below trace back to one sample, sequenced in a study of T cells in Graves' hyperthyroidism and ophthalmopathy (dated by TCRdb to about 2019). The library came from multiplex PCR. Sequencing relied on an Illumina HiSeq 2000. TCR beta CDR3 regions were amplified from RNA transcripts. A first-round RT-PCR of the TCR CDR3 used the HTBI primer set with the Qiagen OneStep RT-PCR kit. TCRdb passed the public sequencing reads through fastp at Q25 and MiXCR, retaining productive beta sequences. Here each entry gathers all rows of one CDR3 protein and keeps the most common genes and DNA. The sample has 750,000 to 950,000 distinct CDR3 sequences on record, about 38% of them singletons. Clones ranked in the top ten supply over 8% of the sample. Source material: blood. All receptors come from a man between 18 and 35 years old with Graves' hyperthyroidism.

J is TRBJ2-7 and V is TRBV6-1, with a possible D match to TRBD2 (6 bases). Per the germline V gene, CDR1 is MNHNS and CDR2 is SASEGT. The CDR3 has 15 residues. V was cut by 7 bases and J by 0 bases, with 16 bases left in between. CDR3 region: CASKEAGQPSYEQYF. In nucleotides, the CDR3 is TGTGCCAGCAAAGAGGCGGGGCAGCCCTCCTACGAGCAGTACTTC.

The V call is TRBV20-1, the J call TRBJ1-1; D is unresolved. Germline V gene lookup returns CDR1 DFQATT and CDR2 SNEGSKA (reference sequence). With 0 bases removed from V and 8 bases from J, the gap between germline ends came to 13 bases. This CDR3 is 13 amino acids long. CDR3 DNA sequence: TGCAGTGCTAGAGATGCCAGAAGACTCGAAGCTTTCTTT. Residues: CSARDARRLEAFF.

This clonotype was seen only a few times. This CDR3 is CASSPIQGSDGSPLHF. Written as DNA, the CDR3 is TGTGCCAGCAGCCCCATACAGGGATCGGACGGTTCACCCCTCCACTTT. This chain uses TRBV7-9 with TRBJ1-6; maybe TRBD1 (6 bases). V was trimmed by 5 bases and J by 9 bases, leaving 20 bases between them. The germline gives CDR1 SEHNR, CDR2 FQNEAQ (reference sequence). This CDR3 has 16 residues.

This clonotype was found many times. The V call is TRBV24-1, the J call TRBJ2-7, with D unresolved. Germline lookup yields CDR1 KGHDR and CDR2 SFDVKD. This CDR3 region has 13 residues. Trimming took off 3 bases at V and 0 bases at J, with 5 bases between the two ends. The CDR3 spells CATSDTLSYEQYF. The CDR3 DNA follows: TGTGCCACCAGTGATACTCTCTCCTACGAGCAGTACTTC.

The chain uses TRBV12-3 or TRBV12-4 and TRBJ1-1, with D possibly matching TRBD1 (5 bases). Between the trimmed V and J ends, which lost 10 bases and 1 base, there was a span of 10 bases. The CDR3 length is 12 residues. The CDR3 loop is CATGAENTEAFF. In nucleotides, the CDR3 is TGTGCCACTGGGGCGGAGAACACTGAAGCTTTCTTT.

Concerning this clonotype: A much larger clone lies one base from this, so it may be a read error. V gene TRBV25-1 combines with J gene TRBJ1-1, with D uncertain. The CDR3 has 14 residues. V lost 9 bases and J lost 9, with 23 bases in between. Germline CDR1 is MGHDK and CDR2 is SYGVNS. The CDR3, as DNA: TGTGCCAGTAGTAAACCGGGCCGCTATACTCAAGCTTTCTTT. Its protein product is CASSKPGRYTQAFF. Filled out from reference TRBV25-1 and TRBJ1-1, the complete variable domain reads EADIYQTPRYLVIGTGKKITLECSQTMGHDKMYWYQQDPGMELHLIHYSYGVNSTEKGDLSSESTVSRIRTEHFPLTLESARPSHTSQYLCASSKPGRYTQAFFGQGTRLTVV.

A note on this clonotype: This may be a read error, as it is one base from a much larger clone. The chain joins TRBV11-2 to TRBJ2-5; D is possibly TRBD2 (5 bases). The V gene's germline CDR1 is SGHAT and CDR2 FQNNGV. The V end was cut by 1 base, the J end by 7 bases, with 16 bases between. The CDR3 runs to 15 residues. For the CDR3, the DNA is TGTGCCAGCAGCTTAGTAGGACCGAAGGGAGTGACCCAGTACTTC. This gives the protein CASSLVGPKGVTQYF.

The chain is built from TRBV11-2 and TRBJ2-7, with D hard to call. V was clipped by 5 bases and J by 0 bases, with 17 bases between them. CDR1 and CDR2 from the germline V gene are SGHAT and FQNNGV. The CDR3 extends over 16 amino acids. This CDR3 reads CASSPNFGKSSYEQYF. The CDR3 DNA sequence: TGTGCCAGCAGCCCCAACTTCGGAAAAAGCTCCTACGAGCAGTACTTC.

The chain recombines TRBV7-2 with TRBJ2-5; 8 bases align to TRBD2. Germline values: CDR1 SGHTA, CDR2 FQGNSA. V shed 8 bases and J 5 bases; nucleotides not matched to a gene: 4. This CDR3 has 12 amino acids. The chain's CDR3 is CASGSGSETQYF. CDR3 in DNA: TGTGCCAGCGGAAGCGGGAGCGAGACCCAGTACTTC.